This record concerns one T cell receptor (beta chain) sequence. This sample was taken from a study of blood T cell repertoires in COVID-19. About the research overall: From the United States, Italy and Spain came samples of acute and convalescent COVID-19. Sources were T cells, B-cell-depleted T cells, or PBMCs; the material itself was cDNA or gDNA.

The CDR3 length is 16 residues. How the authors handled the data: Reference gene primer amplification gave nucleated cell count estimates. Measured with immunoSEQ multiplex PCR; TCRdb has only the in-frame clones, and not every one. V and J calls and clone size are given by that table; D and trimming were obtained from the DNA. The sample has tens of thousands of clones, over 65% seen once. Sequenced input: peripheral blood. The V call is TRBV21-1, the J call TRBJ2-7; TRBD1 is taken as the D call from the table, unchecked against the DNA. TRBV21-1 is a pseudogene. This TCR derives from a man between 45 and 60 years old with active or convalescent COVID-19. The CDR3 nucleotides are TGTGCCAGCAGCAAAGGGCGGGGACAGGGGGCGGGCGAGCAGTACTTC. Its translation: CASSKGRGQGAGEQYF.